The rows below give T cell receptor beta chains drawn from one sample of a study of T cells after yellow fever vaccination. TCRdb reprocessed the 5' RACE reads via MiXCR and lists one record per CDR3 protein. The top ten hold roughly 27% of the sample, which has some 120,000 distinct CDR3 sequences, around 8% seen once. The sequencing used CD8+ T cells sorted from PBMCs, collected 45 days after the yellow fever booster vaccination. The receptors derive from a man younger than 40 who received the YFV17D yellow fever vaccine. The CDR3 runs from the conserved cysteine through the conserved F or W. The D gene is left open where the match is weak. A clone size is listed for some rows: how often the clone was seen (once, few, many), or a class if it is expanded.

V gene,D gene,clone size,J gene,CDR3 DNA,CDR3 protein
TRBV29-1,TRBD2,many,TRBJ2-7,TGCAGCGTTGTGACTAGCGGGAACTACGAGCAGTACTTC,CSVVTSGNYEQYF
TRBV5-1,TRBD1,many,TRBJ2-1,TGCGCCAGCAGCTTTTCGACAGGGAGCTCCTACAATGAGCAGTTCTTC,CASSFSTGSSYNEQFF
TRBV5-6,.,few,TRBJ2-5,TGTGCCAGCAGCTTGGTTCCGCCGGAGACCCAGTACTTC,CASSLVPPETQYF
TRBV2,.,.,TRBJ2-1,TGTGCCAGCAGTGTCAGGGGAAATGAGCAGTTCTTC,CASSVRGNEQFF
TRBV11-2,.,.,TRBJ2-7,TGTGCCAGCAGCTTTAGCATCCTGGACTACGAGCAGTACTTC,CASSFSILDYEQYF
TRBV27,TRBD1,many,TRBJ2-1,TGTGCCAGCAGTGAAGGACAGGGGTCCTACAATGAGCAGTTCTTC,CASSEGQGSYNEQFF
TRBV5-1,.,many,TRBJ2-3,TGCGCCAGCAGGTCCCTTTCAAACACAGATACGCAGTATTTT,CASRSLSNTDTQYF
TRBV6-1,.,many,TRBJ1-1,TGTGCCAGCCTTAGGGGTTGGAACACTGAAGCTTTCTTT,CASLRGWNTEAFF
TRBV6-5,.,many,TRBJ2-3,TGTGCCAGCAGTTACGGCGGGCCCAAAGGGGATACGCAGTATTTT,CASSYGGPKGDTQYF
TRBV5-4,.,few,TRBJ2-1,TGTGCCAGCAGCACTCCGGGGTCGGTGGATGAGCAGTTCTTC,CASSTPGSVDEQFF
TRBV12-3/TRBV12-4,.,many,TRBJ1-1,TGTGCCAGCAGTCCACCAGGATTGAACACTGAAGCTTTCTTT,CASSPPGLNTEAFF
TRBV21-1,.,.,TRBJ2-2,TGTGCCAGCAAAGGGCTAGCGGGAGGGGGGACCGGGGAGCTGTTTTTT,CASKGLAGGGTGELFF
TRBV24-1,TRBD2,many,TRBJ2-1,TGTGCCACCAGTGGGAGACTAGCGTCGAACAATGAGCAGTTCTTC,CATSGRLASNNEQFF
TRBV27,TRBD2,many,TRBJ2-1,TGTGCCAGCAGTCAAGGGACTAGCCGCGTTTACAATGAGCAGTTCTTC,CASSQGTSRVYNEQFF
TRBV12-3/TRBV12-4,.,many,TRBJ1-2,TGTGCCAGCAGTCCAACTAACTATGGCTACACCTTC,CASSPTNYGYTF
TRBV7-8,.,.,TRBJ2-7,TGTGCCAGCAGCGGCGAGGGCCACGAGCAGTACTTC,CASSGEGHEQYF
TRBV20-1,TRBD2,many,TRBJ2-1,TGCAGTGCTAAAAGGGGACTATCCATTGAGGAGTTCTTC,CSAKRGLSIEEFF
TRBV7-9,.,.,TRBJ1-3,TGTGCCAGCCACTCTGGAAACACCATATATTTT,CASHSGNTIYF
TRBV25-1,.,many,TRBJ1-2,TGTGCCAGCACTTATGGTGATGGCTACACCTTC,CASTYGDGYTF
TRBV5-1,.,many,TRBJ2-3,TGCGCCAGCAGTACAGGCGATACTAGCACAGATACGCAGTATTTT,CASSTGDTSTDTQYF
TRBV29-1,.,.,TRBJ2-1,TGCAGCGCCCTCACCCGGCCTGAGCAGTTCTTC,CSALTRPEQFF
TRBV7-9,TRBD2,.,TRBJ2-1,TGTGTCGGGACGAAGCCCGGGACTAGTGGGTACAATGAGCAGTTCTTC,CVGTKPGTSGYNEQFF
TRBV20-1,.,many,TRBJ2-1,TGCAGTGCTAGAGTGCTAGGATTGGAATACAATGAGCAGTTCTTC,CSARVLGLEYNEQFF
TRBV11-2,TRBD2,.,TRBJ2-5,TGTGCCAGCAGCGCCGTCGGACTAGCGGGAGTTCGGGTGGAGACCCAGTACTTC,CASSAVGLAGVRVETQYF
TRBV29-1,TRBD1,many,TRBJ2-5,TGCAGCGTTGTCCCGGGACAGGGGGCGTGGGAGGACGGAGAGACCCAGTACTTC,CSVVPGQGAWEDGETQYF
TRBV27,.,many,TRBJ1-4,TGTGCCAGCAGTCCGGGGACAACCTCTAATGAAAAACTGTTTTTT,CASSPGTTSNEKLFF
TRBV21-1,.,many,TRBJ1-5,TGTGCCAGCTGCGGGGCAGGGTTTAATCAGCCCCAGCATTTT,CASCGAGFNQPQHF
TRBV12-3/TRBV12-4,TRBD1,many,TRBJ2-2,TGTGCCAGCAGGGGGGACAGGGGGGAGTATAACACCGGGGAGCTGTTTTTT,CASRGDRGEYNTGELFF
TRBV20-1,.,many,TRBJ2-5,TGCAGTGCTACCCCGGGACTGCGAGGAGAGACCCAGTACTTC,CSATPGLRGETQYF
TRBV12-3/TRBV12-4,TRBD2,few,TRBJ2-7,TGTGCCAGCAGTTTAGAAGCGGGAGGACCCTACGAGCAGTACTTC,CASSLEAGGPYEQYF
TRBV12-5,TRBD1,few,TRBJ1-3,TGTGCTAGTGGTTTATTTTCTGGGACAGAGTTACACACCATATATTTT,CASGLFSGTELHTIYF
TRBV28,TRBD2,few,TRBJ2-7,TGTGCCAGCAGTTCCCCGACTCTAGCGGGAGGGCCCTACGAGCAGTACTTC,CASSSPTLAGGPYEQYF
TRBV9,TRBD2,.,TRBJ2-7,TGTGCCAGCAGTGAAAATAGCGGGAGCGAGCAGTACTTC,CASSENSGSEQYF
TRBV7-6,TRBD1,few,TRBJ2-1,TGTGCCAGCAGCTTAGGGACAGGGGACAATGAGCAGTTCTTC,CASSLGTGDNEQFF
TRBV7-2,TRBD1,many,TRBJ2-1,TGTGCCAGCAGCTTACAAGGACAGGGGAATAATGAGCAGTTCTTC,CASSLQGQGNNEQFF
TRBV9,TRBD1,many,TRBJ2-3,TGTGCCAGCAGCCCGACGGTGGGGGGACAGGCAGATACGCAGTATTTT,CASSPTVGGQADTQYF
TRBV20-1,.,.,TRBJ2-2,TGCAGTGCTAGAGATCGCGGGACCGGGGAGCTGTTTTTT,CSARDRGTGELFF
TRBV20-1,TRBD2,.,TRBJ2-3,TGCAGTGCTTTTACCGGACTAGCGGGAGCAGATACGCAGTATTTT,CSAFTGLAGADTQYF
TRBV19,.,many,TRBJ2-1,TGTGCCAGTAGTATGGGGCCCGGGCAGTTCTTC,CASSMGPGQFF
TRBV5-4,.,few,TRBJ2-3,TGTGCCAGCAGCCAGTCGGGACCTTTCACAGATACGCAGTATTTT,CASSQSGPFTDTQYF
TRBV4-3,TRBD2,many,TRBJ2-7,TGCGCCAGCAGCCAAGATTTCCGGACTAGCGGGGATGGGTACGAGCAGTACTTC,CASSQDFRTSGDGYEQYF
TRBV14,.,few,TRBJ2-7,TGTGCCAGCAGCTACGAACTTCGAACCTACGAGCAGTACTTC,CASSYELRTYEQYF
TRBV27,.,many,TRBJ2-5,TGTGCCAGCAGTTTATCTTTTTCTGGTGGGACCCAGTACTTC,CASSLSFSGGTQYF
TRBV12-3/TRBV12-4,.,.,TRBJ1-1,TGTGCCAGCACCATACACCCGAACACTGAAGCTTTCTTT,CASTIHPNTEAFF
TRBV12-3/TRBV12-4,TRBD2,.,TRBJ2-2,TGTGCCAGCAGTTTCGTTAAACTAGCGGGGAACACCGGGGAGCTGTTTTTT,CASSFVKLAGNTGELFF
TRBV4-1,.,many,TRBJ2-2,TGCGCCAGCAGCCAAGGCGGGCAGGACACCGGGGAGCTGTTTTTT,CASSQGGQDTGELFF
TRBV4-2,.,.,TRBJ2-2,TGTGCCAGCAGCCTCACCTCTGACCGACAGCCCTTCAACACCGGGGAGCTGTTTTTT,CASSLTSDRQPFNTGELFF
TRBV10-1,.,many,TRBJ2-2,TGCGCCAGCAGTGAGAGTTTACACCCGAACACCGGGGAGCTGTTTTTT,CASSESLHPNTGELFF
TRBV14,.,.,TRBJ2-6,TGTGCCAGCAGCCTTTTTCGATCTGGGGCCAACGTCCTGACTTTC,CASSLFRSGANVLTF
TRBV7-2,.,many,TRBJ1-6,TGTGCCAGCAGCTTAGCCGATGTGGGGGGGCCGAATTCACCCCTCCACTTT,CASSLADVGGPNSPLHF
TRBV20-1,.,many,TRBJ2-1,TGCAGTGCTAGAGTCAGGGTTGAGCAGTTCTTC,CSARVRVEQFF
TRBV5-1,.,.,TRBJ2-3,TGCGCCAGCAGCGCCGAGGGGTGGGCCACAGATACGCAGTATTTT,CASSAEGWATDTQYF
TRBV7-9,.,.,TRBJ2-7,TGTGCCAGCAGCGTACCGGGTTCCGCCTACGAGCAGTACTTC,CASSVPGSAYEQYF
TRBV4-2,TRBD2,medium-sized,TRBJ2-7,TGTGCCAGCACCCGCCGGGGGGTGAAGGGGCAGTACTTC,CASTRRGVKGQYF